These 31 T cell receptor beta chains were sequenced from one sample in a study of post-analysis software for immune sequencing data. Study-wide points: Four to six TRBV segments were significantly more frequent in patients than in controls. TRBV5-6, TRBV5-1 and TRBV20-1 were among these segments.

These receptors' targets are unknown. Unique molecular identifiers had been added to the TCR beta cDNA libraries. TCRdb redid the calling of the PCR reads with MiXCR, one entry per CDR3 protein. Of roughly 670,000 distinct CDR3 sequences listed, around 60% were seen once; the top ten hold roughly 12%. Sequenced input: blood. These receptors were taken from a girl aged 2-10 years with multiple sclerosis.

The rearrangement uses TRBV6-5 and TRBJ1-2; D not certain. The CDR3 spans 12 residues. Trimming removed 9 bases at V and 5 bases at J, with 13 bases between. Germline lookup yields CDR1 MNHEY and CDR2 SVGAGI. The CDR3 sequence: CASQTPGYGYTF. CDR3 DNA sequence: TGTGCCAGTCAAACCCCGGGGTATGGCTACACCTTC.

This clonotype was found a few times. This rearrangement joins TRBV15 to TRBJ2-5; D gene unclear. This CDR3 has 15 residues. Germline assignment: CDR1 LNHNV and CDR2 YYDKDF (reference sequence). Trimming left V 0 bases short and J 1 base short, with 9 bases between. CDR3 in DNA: TGTGCCACCAGCAGAGATCTTGGCGGCCAAGAGACCCAGTACTTC. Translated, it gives CATSRDLGGQETQYF.

CDR3 nucleotide sequence: TGTGCCAGCAGTGAAGCCTGGGGCAGAGGACTAGCGGGAGAATCCAATGAGCAGTTCTTC. Amino acid sequence: CASSEAWGRGLAGESNEQFF. The chain uses TRBV6-1 and TRBJ2-1, with 13 positions matching TRBD2. Germline V lookup: CDR1 MNHNS, CDR2 SASEGT. Germline trimming cut 0 bases from V and 6 bases from J; bases unmatched to any gene: 14. CDR3 length: 20 amino acids.

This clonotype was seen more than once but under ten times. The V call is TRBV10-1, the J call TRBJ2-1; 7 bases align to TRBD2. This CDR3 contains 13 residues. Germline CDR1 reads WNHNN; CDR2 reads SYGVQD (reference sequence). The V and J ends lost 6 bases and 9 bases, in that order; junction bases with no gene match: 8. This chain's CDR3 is CASRHREEGEQFF. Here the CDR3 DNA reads TGCGCCAGCAGACATCGGGAGGAGGGTGAGCAGTTCTTC.

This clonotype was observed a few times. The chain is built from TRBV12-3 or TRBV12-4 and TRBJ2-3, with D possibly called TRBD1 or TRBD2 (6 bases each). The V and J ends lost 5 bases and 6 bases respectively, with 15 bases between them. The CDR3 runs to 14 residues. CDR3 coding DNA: TGTGCCAGCAGTCCTGGGACGGGGGCGGATACGCAGTATTTT. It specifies CASSPGTGADTQYF.

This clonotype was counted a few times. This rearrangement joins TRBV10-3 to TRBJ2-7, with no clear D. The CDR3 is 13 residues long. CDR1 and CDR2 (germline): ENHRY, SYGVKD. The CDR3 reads CAPWAVYEYEQYF. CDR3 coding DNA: TGTGCACCCTGGGCAGTTTATGAGTACGAGCAGTACTTC.

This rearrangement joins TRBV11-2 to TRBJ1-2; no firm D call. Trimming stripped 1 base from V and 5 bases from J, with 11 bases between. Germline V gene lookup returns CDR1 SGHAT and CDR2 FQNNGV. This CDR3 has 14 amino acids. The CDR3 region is CASSLVGQEYGYTF. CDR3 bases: TGTGCCAGCAGCTTAGTCGGCCAGGAGTATGGCTACACCTTC.

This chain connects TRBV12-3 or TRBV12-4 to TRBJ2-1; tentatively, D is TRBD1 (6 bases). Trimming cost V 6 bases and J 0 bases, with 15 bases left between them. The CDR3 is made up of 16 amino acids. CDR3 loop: CASRHRTELSYNEQFF. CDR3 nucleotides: TGTGCCAGCAGGCACCGGACAGAACTCTCCTACAATGAGCAGTTCTTC.

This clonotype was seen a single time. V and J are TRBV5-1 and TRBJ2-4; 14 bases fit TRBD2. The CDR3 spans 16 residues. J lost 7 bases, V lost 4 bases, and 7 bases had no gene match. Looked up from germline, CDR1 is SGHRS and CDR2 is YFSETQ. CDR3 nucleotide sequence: TGCGCCAGCAGCAGGGGGGGACTAGCGGGAGAGAACATTCAGTACTTC. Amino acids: CASSRGGLAGENIQYF.

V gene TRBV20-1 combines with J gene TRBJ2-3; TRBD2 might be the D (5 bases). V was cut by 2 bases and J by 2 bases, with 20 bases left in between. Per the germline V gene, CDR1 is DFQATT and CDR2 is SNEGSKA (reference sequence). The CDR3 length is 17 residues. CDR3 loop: CSARHIRPSGITDTQYF. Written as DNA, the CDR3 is TGCAGTGCTAGACATATTAGGCCGAGCGGTATCACAGATACGCAGTATTTT.

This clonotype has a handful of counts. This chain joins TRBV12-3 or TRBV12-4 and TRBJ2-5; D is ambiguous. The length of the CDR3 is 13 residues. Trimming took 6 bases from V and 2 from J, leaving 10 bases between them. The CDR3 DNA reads TGTGCCAGCAGCCTACAAATACAAGAGACCCAGTACTTC. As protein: CASSLQIQETQYF.

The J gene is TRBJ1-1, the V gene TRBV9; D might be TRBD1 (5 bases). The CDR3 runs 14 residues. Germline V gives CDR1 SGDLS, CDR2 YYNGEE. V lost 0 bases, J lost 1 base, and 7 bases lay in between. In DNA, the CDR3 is TGTGCCAGCAGCGTAGATGGGGCGAACACTGAAGCTTTCTTT. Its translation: CASSVDGANTEAFF.

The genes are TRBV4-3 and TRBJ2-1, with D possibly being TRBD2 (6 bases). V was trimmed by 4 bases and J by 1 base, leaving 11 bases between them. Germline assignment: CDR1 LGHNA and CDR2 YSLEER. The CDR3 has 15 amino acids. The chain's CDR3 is CASSPRRGSYNEQFF. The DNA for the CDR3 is TGCGCCAGCAGCCCAAGACGGGGGTCCTACAATGAGCAGTTCTTC.

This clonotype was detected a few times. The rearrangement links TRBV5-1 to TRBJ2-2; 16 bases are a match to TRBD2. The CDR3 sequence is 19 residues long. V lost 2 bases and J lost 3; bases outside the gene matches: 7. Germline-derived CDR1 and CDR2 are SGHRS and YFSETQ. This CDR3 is CASSLPGLAGGKDTGELFF. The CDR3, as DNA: TGCGCCAGCAGCTTACCGGGACTAGCGGGAGGGAAGGACACCGGGGAGCTGTTTTTT.

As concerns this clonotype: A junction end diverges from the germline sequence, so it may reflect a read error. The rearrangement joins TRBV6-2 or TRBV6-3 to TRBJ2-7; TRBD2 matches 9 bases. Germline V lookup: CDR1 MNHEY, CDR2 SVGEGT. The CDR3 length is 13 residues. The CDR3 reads CASRVAGEYEQYF. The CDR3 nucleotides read TGCGCCAGCAGAGTAGCGGGGGAGTACGAGCAGTACTTC.

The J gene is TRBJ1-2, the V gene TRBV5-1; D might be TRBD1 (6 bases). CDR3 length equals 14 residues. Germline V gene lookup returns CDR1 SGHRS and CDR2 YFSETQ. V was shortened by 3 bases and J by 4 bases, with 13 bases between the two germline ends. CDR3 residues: CASSWGARSYGYTF. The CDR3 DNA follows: TGCGCCAGCAGCTGGGGGGCCAGATCCTATGGCTACACCTTC.

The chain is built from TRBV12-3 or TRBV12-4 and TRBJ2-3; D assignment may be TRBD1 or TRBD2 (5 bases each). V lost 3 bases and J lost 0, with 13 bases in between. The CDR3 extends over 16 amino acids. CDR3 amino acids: CASSFGALPSTDTQYF. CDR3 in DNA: TGTGCCAGCAGTTTCGGGGCCCTACCTAGCACAGATACGCAGTATTTT.

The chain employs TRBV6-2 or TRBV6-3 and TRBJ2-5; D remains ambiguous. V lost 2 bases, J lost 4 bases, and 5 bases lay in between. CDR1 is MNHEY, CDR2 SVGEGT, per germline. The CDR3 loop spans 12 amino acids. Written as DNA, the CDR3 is TGTGCCAGCAGTTACCACGCAGAGACCCAGTACTTC. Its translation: CASSYHAETQYF.

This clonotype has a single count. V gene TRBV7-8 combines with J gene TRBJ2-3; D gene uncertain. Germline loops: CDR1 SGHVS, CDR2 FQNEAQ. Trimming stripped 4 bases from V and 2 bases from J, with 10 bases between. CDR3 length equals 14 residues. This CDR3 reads CASSSSRNTDTQYF. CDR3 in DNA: TGTGCCAGCAGCTCCTCTAGGAACACAGATACGCAGTATTTT.

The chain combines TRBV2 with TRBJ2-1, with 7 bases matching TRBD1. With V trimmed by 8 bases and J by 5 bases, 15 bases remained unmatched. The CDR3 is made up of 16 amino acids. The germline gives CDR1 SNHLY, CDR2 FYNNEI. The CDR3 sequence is CASGETWTGINNEQFF. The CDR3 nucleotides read TGTGCCAGCGGCGAAACCTGGACAGGAATCAACAATGAGCAGTTCTTC. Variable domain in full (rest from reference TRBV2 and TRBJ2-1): EPEVTQTPSHQVTQMGQEVILRCVPISNHLYFYWYRQILGQKVEFLVSFYNNEISEKSEIFDDQFSVERPDGSNFTLKIRSTKLEDSAMYFCASGETWTGINNEQFFGPGTRLTVL.

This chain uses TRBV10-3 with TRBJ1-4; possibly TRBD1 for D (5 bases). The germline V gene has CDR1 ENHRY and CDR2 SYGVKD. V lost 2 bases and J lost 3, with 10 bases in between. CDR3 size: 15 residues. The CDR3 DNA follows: TGTGCCATCAGTGAGGGCAGGGCTGCTAATGAAAAACTGTTTTTT. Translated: CAISEGRAANEKLFF.

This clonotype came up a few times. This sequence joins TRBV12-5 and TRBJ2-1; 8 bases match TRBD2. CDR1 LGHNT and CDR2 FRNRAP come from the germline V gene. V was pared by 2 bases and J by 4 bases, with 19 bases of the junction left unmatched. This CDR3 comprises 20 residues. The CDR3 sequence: CASGLTYGAIGTRNYNEQFF. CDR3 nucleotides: TGTGCTAGTGGTTTGACGTACGGAGCGATCGGGACTAGAAATTACAATGAGCAGTTCTTC.

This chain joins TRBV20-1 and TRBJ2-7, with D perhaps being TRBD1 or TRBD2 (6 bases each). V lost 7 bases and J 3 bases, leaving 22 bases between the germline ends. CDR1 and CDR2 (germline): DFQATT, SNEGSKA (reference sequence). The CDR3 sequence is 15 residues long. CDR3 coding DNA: TGCAGTGTTCCGGGACCCAAGGGGGGAAACTACGAGCAGTACTTC. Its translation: CSVPGPKGGNYEQYF.

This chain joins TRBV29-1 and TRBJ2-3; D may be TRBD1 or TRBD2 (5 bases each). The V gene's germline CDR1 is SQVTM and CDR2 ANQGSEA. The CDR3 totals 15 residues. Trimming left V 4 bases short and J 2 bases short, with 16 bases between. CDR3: CSVVQGPTPTDTQYF. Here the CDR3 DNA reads TGCAGCGTTGTTCAGGGACCCACCCCCACAGATACGCAGTATTTT.

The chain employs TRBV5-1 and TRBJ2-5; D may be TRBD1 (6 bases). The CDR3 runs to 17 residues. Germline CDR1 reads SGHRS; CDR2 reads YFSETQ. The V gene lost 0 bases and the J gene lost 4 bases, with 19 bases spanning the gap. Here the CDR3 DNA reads TGCGCCAGCAGCTTGGTTGGGCCGGCTTCAGGGGTAGAGACCCAGTACTTC. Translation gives CASSLVGPASGVETQYF.

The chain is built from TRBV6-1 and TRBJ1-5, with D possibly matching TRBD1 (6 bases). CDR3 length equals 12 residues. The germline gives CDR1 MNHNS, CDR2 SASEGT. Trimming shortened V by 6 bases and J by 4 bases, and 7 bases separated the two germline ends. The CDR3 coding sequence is TGTGCCAGCAGGGGGGCGAATCAGCCCCAGCATTTT. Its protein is CASRGANQPQHF.

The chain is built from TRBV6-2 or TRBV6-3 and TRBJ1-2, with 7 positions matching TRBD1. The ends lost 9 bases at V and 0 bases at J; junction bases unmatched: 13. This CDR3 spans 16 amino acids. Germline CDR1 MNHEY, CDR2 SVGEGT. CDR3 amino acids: CASNNARGTANYGYTF. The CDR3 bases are TGTGCCAGTAATAACGCGCGGGGGACAGCTAACTATGGCTACACCTTC.

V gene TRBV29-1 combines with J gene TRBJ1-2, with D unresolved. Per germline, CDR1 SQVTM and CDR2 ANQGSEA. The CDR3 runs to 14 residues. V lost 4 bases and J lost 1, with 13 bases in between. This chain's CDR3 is CSVGAGSVNYGYTF. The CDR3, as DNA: TGCAGCGTTGGGGCGGGATCAGTTAACTATGGCTACACCTTC.

This CDR3 reads CASSFSTGIQYF. As DNA, the CDR3 is TGTGCCAGCAGTTTTTCTACAGGTATTCAGTACTTC. V gene TRBV28 combines with J gene TRBJ2-4; TRBD1 might be the D (5 bases). The V end was cut by 3 bases, the J end by 10 bases, with 10 bases between. The CDR3 has 12 residues. From germline, CDR1 is MDHEN and CDR2 SYDVKM. Together with reference TRBV28 and TRBJ2-4, the CDR3 gives the full variable domain: DVKVTQSSRYLVKRTGEKVFLECVQDMDHENMFWYRQDPGLGLRLIYFSYDVKMKEKGDIPEGYSVSREKKERFSLILESASTNQTSMYLCASSFSTGIQYFGAGTRLSVL.

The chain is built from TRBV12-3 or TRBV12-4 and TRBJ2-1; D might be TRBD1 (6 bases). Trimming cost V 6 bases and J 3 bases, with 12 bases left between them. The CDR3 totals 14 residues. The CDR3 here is CASSGQGSYNEQFF. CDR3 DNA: TGTGCCAGCAGCGGGCAGGGGAGCTACAATGAGCAGTTCTTC.

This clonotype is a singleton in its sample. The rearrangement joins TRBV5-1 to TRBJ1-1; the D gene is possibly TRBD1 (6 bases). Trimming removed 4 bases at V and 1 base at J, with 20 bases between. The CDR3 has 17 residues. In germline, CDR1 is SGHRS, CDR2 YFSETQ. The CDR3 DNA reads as TGCGCCAGCAGCCCATACGTGAAGGGGGACGCGAACACTGAAGCTTTCTTT. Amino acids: CASSPYVKGDANTEAFF.